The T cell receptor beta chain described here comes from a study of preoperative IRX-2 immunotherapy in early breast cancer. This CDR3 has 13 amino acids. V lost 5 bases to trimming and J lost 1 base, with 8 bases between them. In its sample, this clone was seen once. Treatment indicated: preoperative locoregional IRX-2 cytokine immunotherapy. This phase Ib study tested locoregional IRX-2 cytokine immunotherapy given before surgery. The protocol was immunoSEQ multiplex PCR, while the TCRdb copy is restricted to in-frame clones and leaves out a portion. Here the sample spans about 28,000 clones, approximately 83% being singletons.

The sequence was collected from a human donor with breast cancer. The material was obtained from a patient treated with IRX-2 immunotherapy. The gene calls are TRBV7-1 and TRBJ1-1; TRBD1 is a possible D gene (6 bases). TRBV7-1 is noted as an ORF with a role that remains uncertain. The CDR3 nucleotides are TGTGCCAGCAGCCAACAGGGGAACACTGAAGCTTTCTTT. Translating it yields CASSQQGNTEAFF.